The 32 T cell receptor beta chains presented below share a single source sample, sequenced in a study of T-cell reconstitution after alpha-beta-depleted transplantation in children. Unique molecular identifiers were used in preparing the TCRbeta library. A single record per CDR3 protein comes from TCRdb applying MiXCR to the PCR reads. The data hold 500,000 to 600,000 distinct CDR3 sequences, with around a third observed a single time. This sample comprised PBMCs from the stem cell graft donor, obtained from the stem cell graft. These receptors originate from a human donor who donated a stem cell graft to a child with aplastic anemia.

This chain connects TRBV15 to TRBJ2-7, with 10 bases that match TRBD1. Germline V CDR1 and CDR2: LNHNV, YYDKDF (reference sequence). Losses at the gene ends were 5 bases for V and 0 bases for J; bases not matched to a gene: 4. This CDR3 is 15 amino acids long. The DNA of the CDR3 is TGTGCCACCAGCGTCCGGGACAGGGGCTCCTACGAGCAGTACTTC. Protein sequence: CATSVRDRGSYEQYF. The variable domain in full, with the rest retrieved from reference TRBV15 and TRBJ2-7, is DAMVIQNPRYQVTQFGKPVTLSCSQTLNHNVMYWYQQKSSQAPKLLFHYYDKDFNNEADTPDNFQSRRPNTSFCFLDIRSPGLGDTAMYLCATSVRDRGSYEQYFGPGTRLTVT.

This CDR3 reads CSARDEFGGSSYNEQFF. The CDR3 region has the DNA TGCAGTGCTAGAGATGAGTTCGGAGGGAGCTCCTACAATGAGCAGTTCTTC. The gene calls are TRBV20-1 and TRBJ2-1, with a tentative D call TRBD2 (6 bases). V lost 0 bases and J 0 bases, leaving 15 bases between the germline ends. The germline V gene encodes CDR1 DFQATT and CDR2 SNEGSKA (reference sequence). The CDR3 sequence is 17 residues long.

This clonotype was detected many times. This sequence joins TRBV18 and TRBJ2-1, with D possibly TRBD2 on 5 matching bases. This CDR3 region has 12 residues. CDR1 and CDR2 (germline): KGHSH, LQKENI. The germline V and J ends were trimmed by 6 bases and 8 bases, with 11 bases remaining between them. CDR3 loop: CASSNLGDEQFF. CDR3 in DNA: TGTGCCAGCTCTAACCTCGGGGATGAGCAGTTCTTC.

The chain uses TRBV7-2 and TRBJ2-1, with 8 positions matching TRBD2. V gave up 6 bases and J gave up 1 base; unmatched junction bases: 2. The CDR3 runs 14 residues. Looked up from germline, CDR1 is SGHTA and CDR2 is FQGNSA. In DNA, the CDR3 is TGTGCCAGCAGGCTAGCGGGTTCCTACAATGAGCAGTTCTTC. This gives the protein CASRLAGSYNEQFF.

This clonotype was seen only a few times. V usage is TRBV20-1 and J usage is TRBJ2-7; D uncertain. Germline-derived CDR1 and CDR2 are DFQATT and SNEGSKA (reference sequence). This CDR3 region has 12 residues. The V end was cut by 3 bases, the J end by 0 bases, with 6 bases between. CDR3 in amino acids: CSARTFSYEQYF. CDR3 coding DNA: TGCAGTGCTAGGACATTCTCCTACGAGCAGTACTTC.

At least ten counts were recorded for this clonotype. The genes are TRBV4-3 and TRBJ2-3; 10 bases fit TRBD1. Germline values: CDR1 LGHNA, CDR2 YSLEER. This CDR3 spans 17 amino acids. Losses at the gene ends were 2 bases for V and 2 bases for J; bases not matched to a gene: 7. Here the CDR3 reads CASSQTPTGGPTDTQYF. For the CDR3, the DNA is TGCGCCAGCAGCCAAACCCCGACAGGGGGCCCCACAGATACGCAGTATTTT.

The rearrangement links TRBV27 to TRBJ1-1, with D possibly matching TRBD1 (5 bases). The CDR3 loop spans 13 amino acids. Germline V CDR1 and CDR2: MNHEY, SMNVEV (reference sequence). Deletions cut 7 bases from V and 2 bases from J, with 11 bases between. The CDR3 loop is CASTRGSNTEAFF. The CDR3 coding sequence is TGTGCCAGCACGAGGGGTTCTAACACTGAAGCTTTCTTT.

This clonotype occurred a few times. The CDR3 loop reads CASSSPRDRGKGGTEAFF. The CDR3, as DNA: TGTGCCAGCAGTTCCCCCAGGGACAGGGGAAAGGGGGGAACTGAAGCTTTCTTT. This chain joins TRBV27 and TRBJ1-1; 10 bases match TRBD1. The CDR3 is made up of 18 amino acids. V was pared by 4 bases and J by 5 bases, with 16 bases of the junction left unmatched. From germline, CDR1 is MNHEY and CDR2 SMNVEV (reference sequence).

The chain is built from TRBV12-3 or TRBV12-4 and TRBJ2-1, with a weak D call TRBD2 (5 bases). The CDR3 has 15 residues. Deletions cut 2 bases from V and 5 bases from J, with 13 bases between. The CDR3 spells CASSLRLAVHNEQFF. The DNA of the CDR3 is TGTGCCAGCAGTTTAAGGCTAGCCGTACACAATGAGCAGTTCTTC.

This rearrangement joins TRBV12-5 to TRBJ2-1; D ambiguous. This CDR3 comprises 15 residues. The germline V gene has CDR1 LGHNT and CDR2 FRNRAP. V dropped 1 base and J dropped 3 bases, with 10 bases sitting between them. The CDR3 DNA reads as TGTGCTAGTGGTTTGGGGGGTATAGGCTACAATGAGCAGTTCTTC. This encodes CASGLGGIGYNEQFF. The full variable domain, its missing parts supplied by reference TRBV12-5 and TRBJ2-1, is DARVTQTPRHKVTEMGQEVTMRCQPILGHNTVFWYRQTMMQGLELLAYFRNRAPLDDSGMPKDRFSAEMPDATLATLKIQPSEPRDSAVYFCASGLGGIGYNEQFFGPGTRLTVL.

This chain joins TRBV5-1 and TRBJ2-2; 12 bases line up with TRBD2. The V segment lost 4 bases and the J segment 7 bases; nucleotides outside the gene matches: 11. The CDR3 runs 17 residues. Germline CDR1 is SGHRS and CDR2 is YFSETQ. The CDR3 reads CASSRIRLAGAGGELFF. The CDR3 DNA sequence: TGCGCCAGCAGCCGAATTAGACTAGCGGGAGCCGGCGGGGAGCTGTTTTTT.

The chain uses TRBV12-3 or TRBV12-4 and TRBJ2-1, with TRBD2 as a possible D gene (5 bases). V was shortened by 5 bases and J by 0 bases, with 17 bases between the two germline ends. The length of the CDR3 is 17 residues. The CDR3 region is CASSPGGLLSSYNEQFF. As DNA, the CDR3 is TGTGCCAGCAGTCCAGGTGGACTTTTGAGCTCCTACAATGAGCAGTTCTTC.

The chain links TRBV7-9 to TRBJ1-2; the match to TRBD1 covers 7 bases. The CDR3 sequence is 15 residues long. From germline, CDR1 is SEHNR and CDR2 FQNEAQ (reference sequence). The junction had 6 bases not matched to a gene; V was cut back by 5 bases and J by 0 bases. CDR3: CASSQHGTANYGYTF. CDR3 DNA sequence: TGTGCCAGCAGCCAACACGGGACAGCTAACTATGGCTACACCTTC. The entire variable domain, with the rest obtained from reference TRBV7-9 and TRBJ1-2, is as follows: DTGVSQNPRHKITKRGQNVTFRCDPISEHNRLYWYRQTLGQGPEFLTYFQNEAQLEKSRLLSDRFSAERPKGSFSTLEIQRTEQGDSAMYLCASSQHGTANYGYTFGSGTRLTVV.

The J gene is TRBJ2-5, the V gene TRBV7-9; 9 nucleotides line up with TRBD2. Trimming at V came to 4 bases and at J to 2 bases, leaving 8 bases not matched to a gene. This CDR3 contains 16 residues. The germline V gene has CDR1 SEHNR and CDR2 FQNEAQ (reference sequence). This CDR3 is CASSSGTSRTQETQYF. CDR3 bases: TGTGCCAGCAGCTCGGGGACTAGCAGAACACAAGAGACCCAGTACTTC.

In regard to this clonotype: One end of the junction varies from germline; a read error may be responsible. V is TRBV6-2 or TRBV6-3 and J is TRBJ2-6; TRBD1 aligns across 7 bases. Germline lookup yields CDR1 MNHEY and CDR2 SVGEGT. The CDR3 spans 17 residues. CDR3 sequence (DNA): TGTGCCAGCAGTTATTGGGGACAGACGTTTGGGGCCAACGGCCTGACTTTC. Translated, it gives CASSYWGQTFGANGLTF.

The table lists this clonotype with a few counts. V and J are TRBV15 and TRBJ2-1; 10 nucleotides agree with TRBD2. The CDR3 is 17 amino acids. V was clipped by 0 bases and J by 1 base; unmatched bases: 3. The germline V gene has CDR1 LNHNV and CDR2 YYDKDF (reference sequence). CDR3 amino acids: CATSRDRGLASYNEQFF. DNA for the CDR3: TGTGCCACCAGCAGAGATAGGGGACTAGCGTCCTACAATGAGCAGTTCTTC.

This chain uses TRBV18 with TRBJ2-2, with 7 bases lining up with TRBD2. With 3 bases clipped from V and 11 bases from J, the junction kept 6 bases outside the gene matches. CDR3 length: 13 amino acids. CDR1 and CDR2 (germline): KGHSH, LQKENI. The CDR3 is CASSPSAGTELFF. The CDR3, as DNA: TGTGCCAGCTCACCTTCAGCGGGAACCGAGCTGTTTTTT.

This chain connects TRBV5-4 to TRBJ2-1; 7 bases are shared with TRBD1. Germline assignment: CDR1 SGHNT and CDR2 YYREEE (reference sequence). This CDR3 region has 16 residues. The V and J ends lost 4 bases and 0 bases, in that order; junction bases with no gene match: 7. The DNA for the CDR3 is TGTGCCAGCAGCGTAGGGGGCGCAGGCTCCTACAATGAGCAGTTCTTC. Translated, it gives CASSVGGAGSYNEQFF.

This clonotype was counted only a few times. The chain combines TRBV12-3 or TRBV12-4 with TRBJ2-2; tentatively, D is TRBD2 (5 bases). V was shortened by 7 bases and J by 6 bases, with 21 bases between the two germline ends. The CDR3 has 16 amino acids. The CDR3 sequence is CASIRETTTLAGELFF. CDR3 sequence (DNA): TGTGCCAGCATTAGGGAGACCACCACCCTCGCCGGGGAGCTGTTTTTT.

The chain couples TRBV6-5 to TRBJ1-2; TRBD1 matches 8 bases. V lost 2 bases, J lost 3 bases, and 8 bases stayed unmatched. The CDR3 is 16 residues long. CDR1 and CDR2 from the germline V gene are MNHEY and SVGAGI. Here the CDR3 DNA reads TGTGCCAGCAGTTACACAGGACAGGGTACGGACTATGGCTACACCTTC. It yields the protein CASSYTGQGTDYGYTF.

The chain couples TRBV5-1 to TRBJ2-1, with 8 nucleotides matching TRBD1. There are 14 residues in the CDR3. The germline V gene has CDR1 SGHRS and CDR2 YFSETQ. Trimming removed 3 bases from V and 7 bases from J; junction bases left unmatched: 6. The CDR3 DNA reads as TGCGCCAGCAGCTCCTCCGGGACAGGTAATGAGCAGTTCTTC. It is translated as CASSSSGTGNEQFF.

The chain recombines TRBV5-1 with TRBJ2-7; TRBD1 matches at 7 bases. The trim removed 4 bases at V and 0 bases at J, leaving 7 bases unmatched. CDR3 length: 15 residues. CDR1 and CDR2 from the germline V gene are SGHRS and YFSETQ. This chain's CDR3 is CASSEDRSSSYEQYF. CDR3 in DNA: TGCGCCAGCAGCGAGGACAGGTCCAGCTCCTACGAGCAGTACTTC. Using reference TRBV5-1 and TRBJ2-7 for the parts outside the CDR3, the full variable domain is KAGVTQTPRYLIKTRGQQVTLSCSPISGHRSVSWYQQTPGQGLQFLFEYFSETQRNKGNFPGRFSGRQFSNSRSEMNVSTLELGDSALYLCASSEDRSSSYEQYFGPGTRLTVT.

There are a few counts of this clonotype. The chain employs TRBV6-5 and TRBJ2-7, with TRBD1 matching over 9 bases. Germline CDR1 and CDR2: MNHEY and SVGAGI. With 1 base clipped from V and 5 bases from J, the junction kept 12 bases outside the gene matches. The CDR3 is made up of 17 amino acids. This CDR3 is CASSYFSRRDRANEQYF. CDR3 nucleotide sequence: TGTGCCAGCAGTTACTTCTCGCGCCGGGACAGGGCTAACGAGCAGTACTTC.

The genes are TRBV7-8 and TRBJ2-1; 11 bases agree with TRBD2. With 1 base clipped from V and 9 bases from J, the junction kept 2 bases outside the gene matches. The CDR3 loop spans 14 amino acids. Looked up from germline, CDR1 is SGHVS and CDR2 is FQNEAQ. As DNA, the CDR3 is TGTGCCAGCAGCTTAGGGCTAGCGGGAGGTGAGCAGTTCTTC. Protein: CASSLGLAGGEQFF. Together with reference TRBV7-8 and TRBJ2-1, the CDR3 gives the full variable domain: GAGVSQSPRYKVAKRGQDVALRCDPISGHVSLFWYQQALGQGPEFLTYFQNEAQLDKSGLPSDRFFAERPEGSVSTLKIQRTQQEDSAVYLCASSLGLAGGEQFFGPGTRLTVL.

A remark on this clonotype: The junction and the germline gene differ at one end; a read error may be behind it. The chain is built from TRBV4-2 and TRBJ1-1; D gene ambiguous. Germline V CDR1 and CDR2: LGHNA, YNFKEQ. CDR3 length: 14 residues. The CDR3 sequence is CASRGGHLRTESFF. Here the CDR3 DNA reads TGTGCCAGCAGGGGCGGGCATCTTCGCACTGAATCTTTCTTT.

The genes are TRBV15 and TRBJ2-2; weak D call: TRBD1 (6 bases). The CDR3 length is 19 residues. Trimming shortened V by 0 bases and J by 6 bases, and 23 bases separated the two germline ends. The germline CDR1 and CDR2 sequences are LNHNV and YYDKDF (reference sequence). The CDR3 nucleotides are TGTGCCACCAGCAGAGATCTAGGACGGTCGGACAGACTCTCCGGGGAGCTGTTTTTT. Protein: CATSRDLGRSDRLSGELFF.

The rearrangement uses TRBV12-3 or TRBV12-4 and TRBJ2-4; possibly TRBD1 for D (5 bases). The CDR3 runs 12 residues. V dropped 4 bases and J dropped 8 bases, with 9 bases sitting between them. CDR3 DNA sequence: TGTGCCAGCAGTTCCAGGGTGGACATTCAGTACTTC. Translated: CASSSRVDIQYF.

CDR3 sequence: CASRVEGRRTEAFF. Written as DNA, the CDR3 is TGCGCCAGCAGGGTCGAGGGCAGGAGAACTGAAGCTTTCTTT. The gene calls are TRBV5-1 and TRBJ1-1; no clear D gene. The V gene's germline CDR1 is SGHRS and CDR2 YFSETQ. The CDR3 loop spans 14 amino acids. With 5 bases removed from V and 5 bases from J, the gap between germline ends came to 16 bases.

The chain recombines TRBV18 with TRBJ2-6; the D gene is possibly TRBD2 (6 bases). V was pared by 5 bases and J by 0 bases, with 17 bases between. Germline-derived CDR1 and CDR2 are KGHSH and LQKENI. The CDR3 extends over 18 amino acids. The DNA of the CDR3 is TGTGCCAGCTCATATCGTTGGGACTCTTCCTCTGGGGCCAACGTCCTGACTTTC. Residues: CASSYRWDSSSGANVLTF.

This chain uses TRBV2 with TRBJ1-5; D is undetermined. CDR1 SNHLY and CDR2 FYNNEI come from the germline V gene. The CDR3 covers 14 residues. Trimming cost V 5 bases and J 0 bases, with 8 bases left between them. CDR3 DNA sequence: TGTGCCAGCAGTCACCTCTATAGCAATCAGCCCCAGCATTTT. Protein: CASSHLYSNQPQHF.

This chain connects TRBV20-1 to TRBJ2-1; 8 bases align to TRBD2. Losses at the gene ends were 8 bases for V and 6 bases for J; bases not matched to a gene: 9. The CDR3 is made up of 13 amino acids. Germline V CDR1 and CDR2: DFQATT, SNEGSKA (reference sequence). The CDR3 coding sequence is TGCAGTCCGTCCAGCGGGGGAATCAATGAGCAGTTCTTC. Protein: CSPSSGGINEQFF.

This sequence joins TRBV5-4 and TRBJ2-2; 11 bases line up with TRBD2. CDR3 size: 17 residues. After removal of 4 bases from V and 7 bases from J, the junction contained 12 bases not matched to a gene. The germline CDR1 and CDR2 sequences are SGHNT and YYREEE (reference sequence). In DNA form, the CDR3 reads TGTGCCAGCAGCCCGGGTAGCGGGAGGGCCGGTAACGGGGAGCTGTTTTTT. As protein: CASSPGSGRAGNGELFF.